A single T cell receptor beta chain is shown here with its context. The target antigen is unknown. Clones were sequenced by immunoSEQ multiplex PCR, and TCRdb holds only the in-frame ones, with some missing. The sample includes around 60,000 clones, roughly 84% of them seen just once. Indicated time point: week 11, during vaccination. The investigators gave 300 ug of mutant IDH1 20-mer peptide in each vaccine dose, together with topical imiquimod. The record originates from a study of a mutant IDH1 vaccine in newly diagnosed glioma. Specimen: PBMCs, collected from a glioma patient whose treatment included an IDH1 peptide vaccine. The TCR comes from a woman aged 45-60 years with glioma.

The CDR3 coding sequence is TGTGCCAGCAGGGGTGGGGGGCAGAGTGGCTACACCTTC. Translation: CASRGGGQSGYTF. The chain employs TRBV6-5 and TRBJ1-2; TRBD1 is a possible D gene (6 bases). The CDR3 runs 13 residues. Trimming removed 6 bases from V and 7 bases from J, with 15 bases in between. Germline V gives CDR1 MNHEY, CDR2 SVGAGI.